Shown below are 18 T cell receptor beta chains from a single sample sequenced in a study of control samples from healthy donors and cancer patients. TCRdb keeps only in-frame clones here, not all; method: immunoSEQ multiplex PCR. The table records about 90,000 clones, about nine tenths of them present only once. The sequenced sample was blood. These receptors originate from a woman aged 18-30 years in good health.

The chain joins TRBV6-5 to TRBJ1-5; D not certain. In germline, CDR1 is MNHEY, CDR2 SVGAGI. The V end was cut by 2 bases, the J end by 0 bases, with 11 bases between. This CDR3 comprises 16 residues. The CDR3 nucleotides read TGTGCCAGCAGTTACGGACCCCAAGGTAGCAATCAGCCCCAGCATTTT. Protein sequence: CASSYGPQGSNQPQHF.

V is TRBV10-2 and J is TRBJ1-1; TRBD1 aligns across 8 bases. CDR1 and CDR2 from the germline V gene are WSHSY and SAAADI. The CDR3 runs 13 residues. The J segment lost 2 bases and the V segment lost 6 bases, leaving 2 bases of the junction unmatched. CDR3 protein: CASSDRGNTEAFF. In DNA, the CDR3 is TGCGCCAGCAGCGACAGGGGCAACACTGAAGCTTTCTTT.

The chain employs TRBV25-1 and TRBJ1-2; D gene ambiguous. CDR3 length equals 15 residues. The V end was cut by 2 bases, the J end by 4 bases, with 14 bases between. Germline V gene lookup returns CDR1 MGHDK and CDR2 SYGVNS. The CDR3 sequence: CASSERGGDLYGYTF. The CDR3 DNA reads TGTGCCAGCAGTGAAAGAGGCGGTGACCTCTATGGCTACACCTTC.

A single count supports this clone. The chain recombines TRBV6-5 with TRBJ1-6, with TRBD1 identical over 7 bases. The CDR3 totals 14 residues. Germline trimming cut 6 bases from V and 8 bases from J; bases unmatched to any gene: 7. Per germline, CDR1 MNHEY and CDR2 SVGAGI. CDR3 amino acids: CASRRDRTDSPLHF. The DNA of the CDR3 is TGTGCCAGCAGGCGGGACAGAACAGATTCACCCCTCCACTTT.

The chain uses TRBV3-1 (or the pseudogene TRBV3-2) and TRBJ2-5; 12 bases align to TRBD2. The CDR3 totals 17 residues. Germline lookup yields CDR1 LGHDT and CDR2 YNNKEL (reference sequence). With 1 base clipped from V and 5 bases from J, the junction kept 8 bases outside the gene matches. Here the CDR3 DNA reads TGTGCCAGCAGCCAAGCTAGCGGGGGGGCAGTTCGGGAGACCCAGTACTTC. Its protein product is CASSQASGGAVRETQYF.

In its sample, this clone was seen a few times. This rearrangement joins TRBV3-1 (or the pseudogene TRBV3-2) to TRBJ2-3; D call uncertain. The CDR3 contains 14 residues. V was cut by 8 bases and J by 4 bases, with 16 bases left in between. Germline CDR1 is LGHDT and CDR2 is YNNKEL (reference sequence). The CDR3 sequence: CASGKGLFADTQYF. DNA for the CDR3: TGTGCCAGCGGGAAAGGGCTTTTTGCAGATACGCAGTATTTT.

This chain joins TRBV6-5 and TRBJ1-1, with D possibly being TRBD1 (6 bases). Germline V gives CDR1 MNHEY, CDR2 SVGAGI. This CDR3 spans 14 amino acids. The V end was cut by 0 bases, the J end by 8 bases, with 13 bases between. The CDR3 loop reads CASSYSIHGTEAFF. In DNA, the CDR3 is TGTGCCAGCAGTTACTCGATCCATGGGACAGAAGCTTTCTTT.

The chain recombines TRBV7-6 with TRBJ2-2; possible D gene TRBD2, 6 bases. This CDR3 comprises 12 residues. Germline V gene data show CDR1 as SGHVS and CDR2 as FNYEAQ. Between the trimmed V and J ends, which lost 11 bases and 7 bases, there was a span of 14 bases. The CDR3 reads CAAEGTIGELFF. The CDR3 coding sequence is TGTGCCGCGGAGGGTACGATCGGGGAGCTGTTTTTT.

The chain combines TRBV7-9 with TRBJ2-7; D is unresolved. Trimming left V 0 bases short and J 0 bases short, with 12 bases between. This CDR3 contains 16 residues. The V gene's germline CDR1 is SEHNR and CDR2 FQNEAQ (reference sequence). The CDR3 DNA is TGTGCCAGCAGCTTAGCGGTGGGGTCCCTCTCCTACGAGCAGTACTTC. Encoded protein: CASSLAVGSLSYEQYF.

CDR3 amino acids: CASSLSIDSPLHF. CDR3 in DNA: TGTGCCAGCTCCCTTTCGATCGATTCACCCCTCCACTTT. The chain couples TRBV11-3 to TRBJ1-6; no clear D. This CDR3 is built from 13 residues. The germline V gene encodes CDR1 SGHNT and CDR2 YENEEA. V lost 8 bases, J lost 8 bases, and 13 bases lay in between. Based on the CDR3 plus reference TRBV11-3 and TRBJ1-6, the full variable domain is EAGVVQSPRYKIIEKKQPVAFWCNPISGHNTLYWYLQNLGQGPELLIRYENEEAVDDSQLPKDRFSAERLKGVDSTLKIQPAELGDSAVYLCASSLSIDSPLHFGNGTRLTVT.

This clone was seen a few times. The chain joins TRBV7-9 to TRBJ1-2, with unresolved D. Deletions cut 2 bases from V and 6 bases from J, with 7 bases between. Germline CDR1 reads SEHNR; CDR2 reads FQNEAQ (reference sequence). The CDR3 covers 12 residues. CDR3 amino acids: CASSLNSDGYTF. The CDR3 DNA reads TGTGCCAGCAGCTTAAATTCCGATGGCTACACCTTC.

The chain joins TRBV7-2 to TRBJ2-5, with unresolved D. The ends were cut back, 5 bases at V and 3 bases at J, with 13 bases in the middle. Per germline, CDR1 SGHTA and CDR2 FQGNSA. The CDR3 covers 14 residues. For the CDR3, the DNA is TGTGCCAGCAGCCTCCTCCTCGGAGAAGAGACCCAGTACTTC. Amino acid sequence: CASSLLLGEETQYF.

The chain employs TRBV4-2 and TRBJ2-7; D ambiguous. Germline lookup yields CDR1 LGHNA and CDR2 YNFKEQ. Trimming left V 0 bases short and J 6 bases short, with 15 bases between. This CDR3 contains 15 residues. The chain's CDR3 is CASSQDYVGEIEQYF. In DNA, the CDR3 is TGTGCCAGCAGCCAAGATTATGTAGGCGAAATCGAGCAGTACTTC.

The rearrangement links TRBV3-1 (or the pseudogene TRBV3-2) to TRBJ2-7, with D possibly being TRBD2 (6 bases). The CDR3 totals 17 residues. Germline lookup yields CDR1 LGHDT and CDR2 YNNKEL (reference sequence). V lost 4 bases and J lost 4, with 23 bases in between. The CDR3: CASSPFGGGANTYEQYF. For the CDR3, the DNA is TGTGCCAGCAGCCCGTTCGGAGGAGGGGCGAACACTTACGAGCAGTACTTC.

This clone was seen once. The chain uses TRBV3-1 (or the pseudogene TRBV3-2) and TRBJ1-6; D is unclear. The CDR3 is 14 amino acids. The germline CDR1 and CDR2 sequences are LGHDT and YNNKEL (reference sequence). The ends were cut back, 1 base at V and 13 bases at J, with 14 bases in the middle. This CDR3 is CASSQGVLVTPLHF. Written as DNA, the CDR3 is TGTGCCAGCAGCCAAGGGGTACTTGTGACGCCCCTCCACTTT.

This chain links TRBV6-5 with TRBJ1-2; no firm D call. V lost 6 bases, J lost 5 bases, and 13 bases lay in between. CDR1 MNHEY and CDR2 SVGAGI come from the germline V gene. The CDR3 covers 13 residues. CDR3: CASRGGRVYGYTF. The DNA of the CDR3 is TGTGCCAGCAGGGGTGGGAGGGTGTATGGCTACACCTTC.

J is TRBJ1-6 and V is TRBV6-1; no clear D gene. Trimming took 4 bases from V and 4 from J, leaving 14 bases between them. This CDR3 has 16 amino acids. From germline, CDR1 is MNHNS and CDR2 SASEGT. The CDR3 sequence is CASSGTGRGYNSPLHF. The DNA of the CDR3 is TGTGCCAGCAGTGGGACCGGACGGGGATATAATTCACCCCTCCACTTT.

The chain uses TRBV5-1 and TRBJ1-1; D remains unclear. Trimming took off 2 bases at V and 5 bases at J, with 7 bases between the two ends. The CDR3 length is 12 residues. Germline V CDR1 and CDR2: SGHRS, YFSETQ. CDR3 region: CASSFGGTEAFF. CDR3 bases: TGCGCCAGCAGCTTCGGTGGGACTGAAGCTTTCTTT.